Each of the 24 T cell receptor beta chains below was sequenced from the same sample in a study of T cell changes during pregnancy in multiple sclerosis. Assay used: immunoSEQ multiplex PCR; TCRdb lists only in-frame clones, some missing. This sample has 42,000 or so clones, with around 93% found just once. Sequencing was performed on CD8+ T cells from peripheral blood mononuclear cells, taken in the third trimester of pregnancy. All receptors derive from a female donor with multiple sclerosis, enrolled in a pregnancy study.

This clone was seen more than once but under ten times. This sequence joins TRBV19 and TRBJ1-1; D is ambiguous. In germline, CDR1 is LNHDA, CDR2 SQIVND (reference sequence). With 1 base removed from V and 1 base from J, the gap between germline ends came to 4 bases. CDR3 length: 13 residues. For the CDR3, the DNA is TGTGCCAGTAGTATAGGCAGGAACACTGAAGCTTTCTTT. Translation gives CASSIGRNTEAFF.

V is TRBV27 and J is TRBJ2-3; D ambiguous. CDR3 size: 12 residues. The V end lost 6 bases, the J end lost 0 bases, and 4 bases lay between the germline ends. CDR1 and CDR2 from the germline V gene are MNHEY and SMNVEV (reference sequence). The CDR3 coding sequence is TGTGCCAGCAGCCCAAGCACAGATACGCAGTATTTT. This encodes CASSPSTDTQYF.

The rearrangement joins TRBV6-5 to TRBJ2-7; 9 bases agree with TRBD1. The CDR3 spans 14 residues. CDR1 is MNHEY, CDR2 SVGAGI, per germline. Trimming removed 7 bases from V and 3 bases from J; junction bases left unmatched: 7. The CDR3 bases are TGTGCCAGCACAAGGAGGGACAGGGACTACGAGCAGTACTTC. This translates into CASTRRDRDYEQYF.

The V call is TRBV11-1, the J call TRBJ1-1; the match to TRBD1 covers 8 bases. Germline loops: CDR1 SGHAT, CDR2 FQDESV (reference sequence). V gave up 3 bases and J gave up 4 bases; unmatched junction bases: 7. The CDR3 runs to 15 residues. CDR3 nucleotides: TGTGCCAGCAGCTTCCGGACAGGGATAAGCACTGAAGCTTTCTTT. Its protein is CASSFRTGISTEAFF.

This clone was counted only a few times. This rearrangement joins TRBV4-1 to TRBJ2-1; TRBD2 aligns across 16 bases. The trim removed 1 base at V and 6 bases at J, leaving 6 bases unmatched. Germline V gene data show CDR1 as MGHRA and CDR2 as YSYEKL. The CDR3 has 18 residues. CDR3 in amino acids: CASSQVGLAGGRVNEQFF. In DNA form, the CDR3 reads TGCGCCAGCAGCCAAGTGGGACTAGCGGGAGGGCGGGTCAATGAGCAGTTCTTC.

V gene TRBV28 combines with J gene TRBJ2-5; D not resolved. Germline V gene lookup returns CDR1 MDHEN and CDR2 SYDVKM. This CDR3 region has 16 residues. The germline V and J ends were trimmed by 3 bases and 3 bases, with 17 bases remaining between them. The CDR3, as DNA: TGTGCCAGCAGTTTCGACACTGCCATTGGTAAAGAGACCCAGTACTTC. Amino acid sequence: CASSFDTAIGKETQYF.

The chain has TRBV19 and TRBJ1-5; D is possibly TRBD1 (5 bases). The CDR3 runs 17 residues. Germline V gene lookup returns CDR1 LNHDA and CDR2 SQIVND (reference sequence). V lost 1 base, J lost 6 bases, and 19 bases lay in between. The CDR3 here is CASSIGLGLERGQPQHF. CDR3 bases: TGTGCCAGTAGTATAGGTCTGGGACTCGAGAGGGGTCAGCCCCAGCATTTT. The complete variable domain, with remaining parts taken from reference TRBV19 and TRBJ1-5, reads DGGITQSPKYLFRKEGQNVTLSCEQNLNHDAMYWYRQDPGQGLRLIYYSQIVNDFQKGDIAEGYSVSREKKESFPLTVTSAQKNPTAFYLCASSIGLGLERGQPQHFGDGTRLSIL.

This clone was observed a few times. This rearrangement joins TRBV27 to TRBJ1-5, with TRBD1 identical over 7 bases. V was pared by 8 bases and J by 0 bases, with 4 bases of the junction left unmatched. Germline CDR1 MNHEY, CDR2 SMNVEV (reference sequence). The CDR3 sequence is 14 residues long. CDR3 loop: CASAYRGSNQPQHF. CDR3 sequence (DNA): TGTGCCAGCGCATACAGGGGTAGCAATCAGCCCCAGCATTTT.

This clone was seen only once. The chain recombines TRBV4-1 with TRBJ2-1; 9 bases agree with TRBD2. The germline V gene has CDR1 MGHRA and CDR2 YSYEKL. This CDR3 has 15 amino acids. V was clipped by 1 base and J by 5 bases; unmatched bases: 3. The CDR3 DNA reads TGCGCCAGCAGCCAAGGGAGCGGGAGGCACAATGAGCAGTTCTTC. This encodes CASSQGSGRHNEQFF.

This chain uses TRBV4-3 with TRBJ2-2; 8 bases line up with TRBD2. J lost 6 bases, V lost 1 base, and 4 bases had no gene match. Germline V gives CDR1 LGHNA, CDR2 YSLEER. The CDR3 sequence is 15 residues long. DNA for the CDR3: TGCGCCAGCAGCCAAGGTCGGCGGGAGGCCGGGGAGCTGTTTTTT. The encoded protein is CASSQGRREAGELFF.

This clone came up once. The gene calls are TRBV19 and TRBJ2-2; the D is unclear. This CDR3 region has 15 residues. With 7 bases removed from V and 3 bases from J, the gap between germline ends came to 15 bases. Per germline, CDR1 LNHDA and CDR2 SQIVND (reference sequence). This chain's CDR3 is CASIDSVGYTGELFF. CDR3 DNA sequence: TGTGCCAGTATCGATTCGGTGGGCTACACCGGGGAGCTGTTTTTT.

The rearrangement uses TRBV9 and TRBJ1-2; D is ambiguous. Trimming took off 4 bases at V and 5 bases at J, with 12 bases between the two ends. CDR1 is SGDLS, CDR2 YYNGEE, per germline. CDR3 length: 13 amino acids. The CDR3 bases are TGTGCCAGCAGCCTCGACTCGGCTTATGGCTACACCTTC. This codes for CASSLDSAYGYTF. Full variable domain (outside the CDR3, taken from reference TRBV9 and TRBJ1-2): DSGVTQTPKHLITATGQRVTLRCSPRSGDLSVYWYQQSLDQGLQFLIQYYNGEERAKGNILERFSAQQFPDLHSELNLSSLELGDSALYFCASSLDSAYGYTFGSGTRLTVV.

This clone came up a few times. The genes are TRBV29-1 and TRBJ2-5; 10 positions match TRBD2. Germline assignment: CDR1 SQVTM and CDR2 ANQGSEA. This CDR3 contains 14 residues. J was trimmed by 5 bases and V by 5 bases; bases with no gene match: 8. CDR3 DNA sequence: TGCAGCGTTAACGGACTAGCGGAGGGGGAGACCCAGTACTTC. It translates to CSVNGLAEGETQYF.

The rearrangement uses TRBV7-9 and TRBJ1-1; a weak D match, TRBD1 (6 bases). Trimming took 4 bases from V and 6 from J, leaving 15 bases between them. CDR3 length: 14 residues. Per the germline V gene, CDR1 is SEHNR and CDR2 is FQNEAQ (reference sequence). CDR3 DNA: TGTGCCAGCAGCTCGTCGGGGGGCGACCCTGAAGCTTTCTTT. Protein sequence: CASSSSGGDPEAFF.

This sequence joins TRBV14 and TRBJ1-1; D gene ambiguous. The ends were cut back, 1 base at V and 6 bases at J, with 9 bases in the middle. This CDR3 region has 13 residues. In germline, CDR1 is SGHDN, CDR2 FVKESK. In nucleotides, the CDR3 is TGTGCCAGCAGCCAAGTACGGTTCGCTGAAGCTTTCTTT. This sequence encodes CASSQVRFAEAFF.

This clone was counted once. This chain joins TRBV29-1 and TRBJ2-7; TRBD2 matches at 9 bases. This CDR3 region has 12 residues. CDR1 is SQVTM and CDR2 is ANQGSEA in the germline V gene. Unmatched junction bases numbered 2, after V lost 1 base and J lost 7 bases. As DNA, the CDR3 is TGCAGCGTTGAAGGCCTAGCGGGAGAGCAGTACTTC. Protein sequence: CSVEGLAGEQYF.

The chain joins TRBV7-9 to TRBJ2-1; unclear D gene. This CDR3 comprises 15 residues. Germline V gives CDR1 SEHNR, CDR2 FQNEAQ (reference sequence). Trimming pared 4 bases from V and 0 bases from J, leaving 10 bases between. The CDR3, as DNA: TGTGCCAGCAGCTGGAGCCTGAGCTCCTACAATGAGCAGTTCTTC. Translating gives CASSWSLSSYNEQFF.

The CDR3 sequence is CASSQEGPYEQYF. Written as DNA, the CDR3 is TGTGCCAGCTCACAGGAGGGCCCCTACGAGCAGTACTTC. The chain recombines TRBV18 with TRBJ2-7; weak D call: TRBD2 (6 bases). Looked up from germline, CDR1 is KGHSH and CDR2 is LQKENI. The CDR3 totals 13 residues. The V gene lost 4 bases and the J gene lost 2 bases, with 9 bases spanning the gap.

V usage is TRBV7-6 and J usage is TRBJ2-1; TRBD1 matches at 7 bases. With 3 bases clipped from V and 6 bases from J, the junction kept 5 bases outside the gene matches. There are 14 residues in the CDR3. Germline lookup yields CDR1 SGHVS and CDR2 FNYEAQ. The CDR3 nucleotides are TGTGCCAGCAGCTTCGAAGCAGGGGGCAATGAGCAGTTCTTC. Protein: CASSFEAGGNEQFF.

The chain employs TRBV19 and TRBJ2-7; 9 positions agree with TRBD1. Losses at the gene ends were 5 bases for V and 4 bases for J; bases not matched to a gene: 6. Germline V gene data show CDR1 as LNHDA and CDR2 as SQIVND (reference sequence). This CDR3 has 14 residues. The DNA for the CDR3 is TGTGCCAGTAGTTTCACAGGGGGCGAATACGAGCAGTACTTC. Its translation: CASSFTGGEYEQYF.

CDR3 sequence (DNA): TGTGCCAGCAGTGCACAACTTGGACTAGACACCTACGAGCAGTACTTC. It specifies CASSAQLGLDTYEQYF. The rearrangement joins TRBV27 to TRBJ2-7; TRBD2 agrees at 7 bases. Germline V gene data show CDR1 as MNHEY and CDR2 as SMNVEV (reference sequence). The CDR3 extends over 16 amino acids. Trimming took 5 bases from V and 2 from J; bases not matched to a gene: 12.

The rearrangement links TRBV7-3 to TRBJ1-1; possibly TRBD1 for D (5 bases). The CDR3 length is 15 residues. The germline V and J ends were trimmed by 5 bases and 3 bases, with 16 bases remaining between them. Germline CDR1 SGHTA, CDR2 FQGTGA. The CDR3 DNA follows: TGTGCCAGCAGCGGGGGGTCCGGGATGGACACTGAAGCTTTCTTT. Amino acid sequence: CASSGGSGMDTEAFF. Together with reference TRBV7-3 and TRBJ1-1, the CDR3 gives the full variable domain: GAGVSQTPSNKVTEKGKYVELRCDPISGHTALYWYRQSLGQGPEFLIYFQGTGAADDSGLPNDRFFAVRPEGSVSTLKIQRTERGDSAVYLCASSGGSGMDTEAFFGQGTRLTVV.

The gene calls are TRBV4-1 and TRBJ2-7; the match to TRBD2 covers 10 bases. V lost 2 bases, J lost 6 bases, and 10 bases stayed unmatched. CDR3 length: 16 residues. Germline V gene sequence: CDR1 MGHRA, CDR2 YSYEKL. The CDR3 loop is CASSQIRAGGLGEQYF. DNA of the CDR3: TGCGCCAGCAGCCAAATAAGAGCGGGAGGGCTGGGCGAGCAGTACTTC.

The chain recombines TRBV7-3 with TRBJ2-5; possibly TRBD1 for D (6 bases). This CDR3 region has 14 residues. V shed 5 bases and J shed 2 bases, with 12 bases lying between them. Germline V gene sequence: CDR1 SGHTA, CDR2 FQGTGA. The CDR3 region has the DNA TGTGCCAGCAGCATGACAGGTCCTCAAGAGACCCAGTACTTC. It codes for CASSMTGPQETQYF.